This TCR beta chain was found in a study of CD8+ T cells in alopecia areata. The V end was cut by 4 bases, the J end by 0 bases, with 13 bases between. The CDR3 is made up of 14 amino acids. Germline V gene sequence: CDR1 SQVTM, CDR2 ANQGSEA. Isolated RNA was reverse transcribed into cDNA used as the sequencing template. The protocol was immunoSEQ multiplex PCR, while the TCRdb copy is restricted to in-frame clones and leaves out a portion. The sample has roughly 190,000 clones, approximately 67% seen once. Treatment reported: oral pan-JAK inhibitor, 5-10 mg twice daily. This clone has a handful of counts. Other DNA sequences in this sample translate to the same CDR3.

The chain uses TRBV29-1 and TRBJ2-7; the D is unclear. The material sequenced was CD4+ T cells sorted from blood, taken around week 50, from a patient treated with tofacitinib. This TCR came from a human donor with alopecia areata. The CDR3 spells CSVGEPRSSYEQYF. The CDR3 DNA reads as TGCAGCGTTGGTGAGCCTAGGAGCTCCTACGAGCAGTACTTC.